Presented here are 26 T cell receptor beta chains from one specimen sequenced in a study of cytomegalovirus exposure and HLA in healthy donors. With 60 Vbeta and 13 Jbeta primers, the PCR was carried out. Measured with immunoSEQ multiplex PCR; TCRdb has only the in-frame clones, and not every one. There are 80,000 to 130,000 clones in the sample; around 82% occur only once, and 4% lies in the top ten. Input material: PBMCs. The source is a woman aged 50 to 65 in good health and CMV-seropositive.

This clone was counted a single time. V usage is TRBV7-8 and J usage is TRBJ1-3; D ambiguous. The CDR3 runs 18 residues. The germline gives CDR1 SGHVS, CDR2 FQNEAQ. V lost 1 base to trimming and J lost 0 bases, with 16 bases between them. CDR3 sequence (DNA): TGTGCCAGCAGCTTAGATAGAGAACCTACTACCTCTGGAAACACCATATATTTT. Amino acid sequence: CASSLDREPTTSGNTIYF. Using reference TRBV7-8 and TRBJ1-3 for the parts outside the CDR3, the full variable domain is GAGVSQSPRYKVAKRGQDVALRCDPISGHVSLFWYQQALGQGPEFLTYFQNEAQLDKSGLPSDRFFAERPEGSVSTLKIQRTQQEDSAVYLCASSLDREPTTSGNTIYFGEGSWLTVV.

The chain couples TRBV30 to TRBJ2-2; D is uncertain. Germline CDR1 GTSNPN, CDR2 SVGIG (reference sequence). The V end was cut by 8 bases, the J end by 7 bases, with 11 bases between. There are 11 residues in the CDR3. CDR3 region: CARRVIGELFF. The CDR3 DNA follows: TGTGCCCGCCGAGTCATCGGGGAGCTGTTTTTT.

The CDR3 sequence is CATSRGTQSSYEQYF. The DNA of the CDR3 is TGTGCCACCAGCAGGGGGACACAGAGCTCCTACGAGCAGTACTTC. This sequence joins TRBV15 and TRBJ2-7, with a weak D call TRBD1 (6 bases). The CDR3 length is 15 residues. The V end was cut by 3 bases, the J end by 0 bases, with 12 bases between. Germline CDR1 reads LNHNV; CDR2 reads YYDKDF (reference sequence).

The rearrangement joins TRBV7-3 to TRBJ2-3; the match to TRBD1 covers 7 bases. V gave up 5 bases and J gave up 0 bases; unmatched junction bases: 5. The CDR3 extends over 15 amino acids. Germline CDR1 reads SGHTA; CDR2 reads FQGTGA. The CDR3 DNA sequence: TGTGCCAGCAGCATACAGGGGCACAGCACAGATACGCAGTATTTT. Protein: CASSIQGHSTDTQYF. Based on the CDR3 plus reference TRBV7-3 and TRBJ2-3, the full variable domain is GAGVSQTPSNKVTEKGKYVELRCDPISGHTALYWYRQSLGQGPEFLIYFQGTGAADDSGLPNDRFFAVRPEGSVSTLKIQRTERGDSAVYLCASSIQGHSTDTQYFGPGTRLTVL.

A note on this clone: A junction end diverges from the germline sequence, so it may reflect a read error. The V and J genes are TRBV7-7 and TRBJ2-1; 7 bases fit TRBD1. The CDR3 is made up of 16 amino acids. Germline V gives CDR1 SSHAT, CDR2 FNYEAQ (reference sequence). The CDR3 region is CASSSRVGDRPGEQFF. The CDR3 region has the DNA TGTGCTAGCAGCTCGCGGGTAGGGGACAGACCAGGGGAGCAGTTCTTC.

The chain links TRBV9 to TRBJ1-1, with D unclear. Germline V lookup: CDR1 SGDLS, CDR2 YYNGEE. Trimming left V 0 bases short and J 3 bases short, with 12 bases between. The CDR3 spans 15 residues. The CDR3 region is CASSVVGQAYTEAFF. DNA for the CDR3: TGTGCCAGCAGCGTAGTAGGTCAGGCATACACTGAAGCTTTCTTT.

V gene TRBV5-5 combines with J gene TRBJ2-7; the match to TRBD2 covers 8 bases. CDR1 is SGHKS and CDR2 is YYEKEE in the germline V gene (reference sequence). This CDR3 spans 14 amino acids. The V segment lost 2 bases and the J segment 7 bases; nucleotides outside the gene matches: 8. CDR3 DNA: TGTGCCAGCAGCTTCGGCGGGGGGTTGGAAGAGCAGTACTTC. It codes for CASSFGGGLEEQYF.

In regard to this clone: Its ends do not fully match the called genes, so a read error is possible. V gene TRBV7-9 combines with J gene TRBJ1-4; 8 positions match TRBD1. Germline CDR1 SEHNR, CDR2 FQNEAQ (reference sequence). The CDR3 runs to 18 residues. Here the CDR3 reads CSSSPDPGQALGTRGLFF. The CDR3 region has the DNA TGTTCCAGCAGCCCTGACCCGGGACAGGCCCTAGGAACCAGGGGACTGTTTTTT.

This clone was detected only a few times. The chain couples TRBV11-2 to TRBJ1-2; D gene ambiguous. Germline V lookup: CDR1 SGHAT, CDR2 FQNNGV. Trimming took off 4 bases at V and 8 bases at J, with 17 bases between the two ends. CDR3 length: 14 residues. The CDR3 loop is CASSSSGGSGGYTF. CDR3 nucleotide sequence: TGTGCCAGCAGCTCGTCGGGTGGCAGCGGCGGCTACACCTTC.

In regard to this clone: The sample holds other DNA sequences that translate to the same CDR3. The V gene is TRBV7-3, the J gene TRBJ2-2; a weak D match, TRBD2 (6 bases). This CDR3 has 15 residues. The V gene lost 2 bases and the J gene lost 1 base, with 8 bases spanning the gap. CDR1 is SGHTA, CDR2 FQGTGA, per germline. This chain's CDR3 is CASSLVGGNTGELFF. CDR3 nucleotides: TGTGCCAGCAGCTTAGTGGGAGGGAACACCGGGGAGCTGTTTTTT. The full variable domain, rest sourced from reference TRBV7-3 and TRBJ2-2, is GAGVSQTPSNKVTEKGKYVELRCDPISGHTALYWYRQSLGQGPEFLIYFQGTGAADDSGLPNDRFFAVRPEGSVSTLKIQRTERGDSAVYLCASSLVGGNTGELFFGEGSRLTVL.

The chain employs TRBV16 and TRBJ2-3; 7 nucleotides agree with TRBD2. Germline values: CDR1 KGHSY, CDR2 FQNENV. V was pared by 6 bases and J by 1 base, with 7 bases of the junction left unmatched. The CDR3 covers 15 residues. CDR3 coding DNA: TGTGCCAGCAGTCCCGGGGGGTATCGCACAGATACGCAGTATTTT. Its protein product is CASSPGGYRTDTQYF.

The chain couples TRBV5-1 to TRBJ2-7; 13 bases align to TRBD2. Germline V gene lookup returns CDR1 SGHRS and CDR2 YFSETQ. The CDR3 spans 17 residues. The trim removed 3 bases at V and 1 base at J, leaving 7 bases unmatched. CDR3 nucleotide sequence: TGCGCCAGCAGCTCCACTAGCGGGGGGGTCCAATCCTACGAGCAGTACTTC. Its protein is CASSSTSGGVQSYEQYF. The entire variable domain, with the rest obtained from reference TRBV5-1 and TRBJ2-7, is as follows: KAGVTQTPRYLIKTRGQQVTLSCSPISGHRSVSWYQQTPGQGLQFLFEYFSETQRNKGNFPGRFSGRQFSNSRSEMNVSTLELGDSALYLCASSSTSGGVQSYEQYFGPGTRLTVT.

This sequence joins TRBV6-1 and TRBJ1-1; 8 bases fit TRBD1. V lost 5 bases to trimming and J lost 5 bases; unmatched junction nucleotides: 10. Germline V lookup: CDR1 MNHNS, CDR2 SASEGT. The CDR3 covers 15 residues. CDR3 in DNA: TGTGCCAGCAGTCCAACCCAGGGGGCTTGGACTGAAGCTTTCTTT. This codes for CASSPTQGAWTEAFF.

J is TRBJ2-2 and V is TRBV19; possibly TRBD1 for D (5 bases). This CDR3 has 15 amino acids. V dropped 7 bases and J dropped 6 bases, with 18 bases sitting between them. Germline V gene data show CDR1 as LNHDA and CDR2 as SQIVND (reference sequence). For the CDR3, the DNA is TGTGCCAGTATCCTAAGGTCAGGGATCTCCGGGGAGCTGTTTTTT. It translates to CASILRSGISGELFF.

The CDR3 bases are TGTGCCAGCAGCCAAGTGGGGACAGGGAACGAAGAGACCCAGTACTTC. Amino acid sequence: CASSQVGTGNEETQYF. The V and J genes are TRBV4-2 and TRBJ2-5, with 9 nucleotides matching TRBD1. V was pared by 1 base and J by 3 bases, with 6 bases of the junction left unmatched. This CDR3 has 16 amino acids. In germline, CDR1 is LGHNA, CDR2 YNFKEQ.

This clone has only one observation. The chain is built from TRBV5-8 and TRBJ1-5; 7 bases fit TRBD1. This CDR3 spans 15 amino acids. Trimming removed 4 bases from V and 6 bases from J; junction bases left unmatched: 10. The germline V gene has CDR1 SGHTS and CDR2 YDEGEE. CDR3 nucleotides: TGTGCCAGCAGCGCCGACAGGGAGGTTAGTCAGCCCCAGCATTTT. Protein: CASSADREVSQPQHF.

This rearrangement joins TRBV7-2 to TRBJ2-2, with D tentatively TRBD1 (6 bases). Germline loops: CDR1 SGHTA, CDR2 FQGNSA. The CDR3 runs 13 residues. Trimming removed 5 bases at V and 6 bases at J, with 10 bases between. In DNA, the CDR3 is TGTGCCAGCAGCCCTCGACAGGCCGGGGAGCTGTTTTTT. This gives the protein CASSPRQAGELFF.

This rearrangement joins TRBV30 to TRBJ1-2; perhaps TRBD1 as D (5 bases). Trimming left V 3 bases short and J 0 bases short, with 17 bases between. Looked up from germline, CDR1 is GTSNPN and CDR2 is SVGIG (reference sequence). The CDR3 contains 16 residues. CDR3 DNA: TGTGCCTGGAGGGCAACCGGGACTGCAGCTAACTATGGCTACACCTTC. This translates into CAWRATGTAANYGYTF.

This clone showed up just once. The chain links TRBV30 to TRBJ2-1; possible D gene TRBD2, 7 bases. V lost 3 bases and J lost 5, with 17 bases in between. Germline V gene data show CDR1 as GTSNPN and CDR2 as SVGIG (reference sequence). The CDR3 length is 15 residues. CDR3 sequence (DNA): TGTGCCTGGAGCCGTGGGGGGGCAGGAAACAATGAGCAGTTCTTC. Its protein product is CAWSRGGAGNNEQFF.

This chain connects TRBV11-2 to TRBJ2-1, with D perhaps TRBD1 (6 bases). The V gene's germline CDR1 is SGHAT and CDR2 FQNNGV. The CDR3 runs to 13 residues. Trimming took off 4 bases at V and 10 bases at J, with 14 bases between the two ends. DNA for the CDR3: TGTGCCAGCAGCTCAACAGGGAACAGGGAGCAGTTCTTC. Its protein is CASSSTGNREQFF.

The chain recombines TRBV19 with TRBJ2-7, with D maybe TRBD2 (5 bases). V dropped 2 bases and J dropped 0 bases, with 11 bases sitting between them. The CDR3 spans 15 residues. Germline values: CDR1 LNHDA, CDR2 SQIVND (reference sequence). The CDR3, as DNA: TGTGCCAGTAGTATACAAGCGGCGACCTCCTACGAGCAGTACTTC. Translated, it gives CASSIQAATSYEQYF.

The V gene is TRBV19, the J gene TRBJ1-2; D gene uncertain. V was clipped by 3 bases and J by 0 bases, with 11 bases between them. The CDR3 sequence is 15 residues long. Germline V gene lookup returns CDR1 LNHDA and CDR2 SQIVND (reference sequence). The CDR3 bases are TGTGCCAGTAGTATTGACTGGATAACTAACTATGGCTACACCTTC. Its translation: CASSIDWITNYGYTF.

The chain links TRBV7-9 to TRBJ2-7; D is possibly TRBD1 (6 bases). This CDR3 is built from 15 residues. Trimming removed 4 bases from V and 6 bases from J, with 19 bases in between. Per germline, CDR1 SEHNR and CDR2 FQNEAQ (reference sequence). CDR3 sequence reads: CASSSQLRQGSEQYF. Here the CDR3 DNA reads TGTGCCAGCAGCTCCCAATTACGTCAGGGGAGCGAGCAGTACTTC.

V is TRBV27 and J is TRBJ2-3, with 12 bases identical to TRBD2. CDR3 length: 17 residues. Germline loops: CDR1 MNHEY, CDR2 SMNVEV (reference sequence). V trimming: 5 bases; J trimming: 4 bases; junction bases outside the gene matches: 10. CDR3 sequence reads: CASSPFRTSGKADTQYF. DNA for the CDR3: TGTGCCAGCAGTCCCTTTAGGACTAGCGGGAAGGCAGATACGCAGTATTTT.

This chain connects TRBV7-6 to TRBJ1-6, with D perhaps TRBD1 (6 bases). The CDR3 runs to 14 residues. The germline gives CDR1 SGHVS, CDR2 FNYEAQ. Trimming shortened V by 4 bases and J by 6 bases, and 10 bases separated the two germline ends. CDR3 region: CASSSGVGNSPLHF. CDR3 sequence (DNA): TGTGCCAGCAGCTCAGGGGTGGGTAATTCACCCCTCCACTTT.

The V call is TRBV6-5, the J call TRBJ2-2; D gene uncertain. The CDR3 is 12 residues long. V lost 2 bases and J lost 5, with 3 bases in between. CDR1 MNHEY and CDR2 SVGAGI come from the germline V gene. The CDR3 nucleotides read TGTGCCAGCAGTTACCAGACCGGGGAGCTGTTTTTT. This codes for CASSYQTGELFF.